Listed below are T cell receptor beta chains from one sample, sequenced in a study of tumor-infiltrating lymphocytes in primary liver carcinoma. TCRdb reprocessed the multiplex PCR reads with MiXCR, giving one entry per CDR3 protein. The sample holds around 330,000 distinct CDR3 sequences, roughly three fifths seen once. The specimen sequenced was peripheral blood. These receptors were obtained from a woman in her 30s with primary liver carcinoma and hepatitis B virus infection. CDR3s include the opening cysteine and the closing phenylalanine or tryptophan. Fields, in order: J gene, clone size, V gene, D gene, CDR3 DNA, CDR3 protein. D genes are given only for firm matches. Some rows have no size entry. The others give once, few or many, or a class for an expanded clone.

J gene: TRBJ1-1; clone size: .; V gene: TRBV5-1; D gene: .; CDR3 DNA: TGCGCCAGCAGCTTGGAGACAGGCGGATCCGAAGCTTTCTTT; CDR3 protein: CASSLETGGSEAFF
J gene: TRBJ1-5; clone size: few; V gene: TRBV12-5; D gene: TRBD1; CDR3 DNA: TGTGCTAGTGGTTTGACGGCTATTAACAGGGGGCTTAGTCAGCCCCAGCATTTT; CDR3 protein: CASGLTAINRGLSQPQHF
J gene: TRBJ2-1; clone size: .; V gene: TRBV30; D gene: .; CDR3 DNA: TGTGCCTGGAGTTTGGTCGGGGCAGAGCAGTTCTTC; CDR3 protein: CAWSLVGAEQFF
J gene: TRBJ2-3; clone size: .; V gene: TRBV6-2/TRBV6-3; D gene: TRBD2; CDR3 DNA: TGTGCCAGCAGTTTTCCCCTCCCGGGACTAGCGGGACGTGGAGATATGCAGTATTTT; CDR3 protein: CASSFPLPGLAGRGDMQYF
J gene: TRBJ2-7; clone size: .; V gene: TRBV18; D gene: .; CDR3 DNA: TGTGCCAGCTCAGTCGGGAATACCTACGAGCAGTACTTC; CDR3 protein: CASSVGNTYEQYF
J gene: TRBJ2-5; clone size: .; V gene: TRBV12-3/TRBV12-4; D gene: .; CDR3 DNA: TGTGCCAGCAGTCCAGGTGCGGAGACCCAGTACTTC; CDR3 protein: CASSPGAETQYF
J gene: TRBJ2-6; clone size: few; V gene: TRBV12-5; D gene: .; CDR3 DNA: TGTGCTAGTGGTTTGGACCCCAACTCTGGGGCCAACGTCCTGACTTTC; CDR3 protein: CASGLDPNSGANVLTF
J gene: TRBJ2-1; clone size: .; V gene: TRBV12-5; D gene: .; CDR3 DNA: TGTGCTAGTGCTCGGACGTCGAATGAGCAGTTCTTC; CDR3 protein: CASARTSNEQFF
J gene: TRBJ2-2; clone size: .; V gene: TRBV5-4; D gene: .; CDR3 DNA: TGTGCCAGCGGCGAGCAGTACACCGGGGAGCTGTTTTTT; CDR3 protein: CASGEQYTGELFF
J gene: TRBJ2-3; clone size: .; V gene: TRBV24-1; D gene: .; CDR3 DNA: TGTGCCACCGAATCCGCAGATACGCAGTATTTT; CDR3 protein: CATESADTQYF
J gene: TRBJ2-7; clone size: many; V gene: TRBV12-3/TRBV12-4; D gene: .; CDR3 DNA: TGTGCCAGCAGCAAAAACTACGAGCAGTACTTC; CDR3 protein: CASSKNYEQYF
J gene: TRBJ2-5; clone size: .; V gene: TRBV30; D gene: TRBD1; CDR3 DNA: TGTGCCTCGGACAGGGGTCTGGGAGAGACCCAGTACTTC; CDR3 protein: CASDRGLGETQYF
J gene: TRBJ2-5; clone size: .; V gene: TRBV7-9; D gene: .; CDR3 DNA: TGTGCCAGCAGCCCCGAGGGCGATGGCGGGGAGACCCCGTACTTC; CDR3 protein: CASSPEGDGGETPYF
J gene: TRBJ2-1; clone size: .; V gene: TRBV6-1; D gene: .; CDR3 DNA: TGTGCCAGCAGTGAACCAGGGGTGGTAAACAATGAGCAGTTCTTC; CDR3 protein: CASSEPGVVNNEQFF
J gene: TRBJ2-6; clone size: few; V gene: TRBV5-1; D gene: TRBD1; CDR3 DNA: TGCGCCAGCAGCCCTCGGGACAGTACAGGGGCCAACGTCCTGACTTTC; CDR3 protein: CASSPRDSTGANVLTF
J gene: TRBJ1-6; clone size: .; V gene: TRBV4-1; D gene: .; CDR3 DNA: TGCGCCAGCAGCCAACTAGGGTTTAATTCACCCCTCCACTTT; CDR3 protein: CASSQLGFNSPLHF
J gene: TRBJ2-7; clone size: .; V gene: TRBV4-2; D gene: TRBD2; CDR3 DNA: TGTGCCACCAGCCAAGGGACTAGCGGGCGCTCCAAAGATGAGCAGTACTTC; CDR3 protein: CATSQGTSGRSKDEQYF
J gene: TRBJ2-2; clone size: once; V gene: TRBV18; D gene: .; CDR3 DNA: TGTGCCAGCTCACCAGGGTCTGGCGGGGATCTGTTTTTT; CDR3 protein: CASSPGSGGDLFF
J gene: TRBJ2-5; clone size: few; V gene: TRBV6-2/TRBV6-3; D gene: TRBD2; CDR3 DNA: TGTGCCAGCAGTTACCTAGCGGGAGTATCGGAGACCCAGTACTTC; CDR3 protein: CASSYLAGVSETQYF
J gene: TRBJ2-5; clone size: .; V gene: TRBV6-5; D gene: TRBD2; CDR3 DNA: TGTGCCAGCAGCCCCCGGGGGGGGGCGAGAGAGACCCAGTACTTC; CDR3 protein: CASSPRGGARETQYF
J gene: TRBJ1-1; clone size: .; V gene: TRBV2; D gene: .; CDR3 DNA: TGTGCCAGCAGTGATATGACAGTATTGAACACTGAAGCTTTCTTT; CDR3 protein: CASSDMTVLNTEAFF
J gene: TRBJ1-2; clone size: .; V gene: TRBV4-2; D gene: .; CDR3 DNA: TGTGCCAGCAGCCAACCTACCATGGACGATGGCTACACCTTC; CDR3 protein: CASSQPTMDDGYTF
J gene: TRBJ2-3; clone size: many; V gene: TRBV6-5; D gene: .; CDR3 DNA: TGTGCCAGCAGTTACAGGGCAAGCACAGATACGCAGTATTTT; CDR3 protein: CASSYRASTDTQYF
J gene: TRBJ2-5; clone size: .; V gene: TRBV5-1; D gene: TRBD1; CDR3 DNA: TGCGCCAGCAGCCTAGGGACAGGTTTGGCAGAGACCCAGTACTTC; CDR3 protein: CASSLGTGLAETQYF
J gene: TRBJ2-5; clone size: .; V gene: TRBV11-2; D gene: .; CDR3 DNA: TGTGCCAGCAGCTTAGATCCGGAGACCCACTATTTC; CDR3 protein: CASSLDPETHYF
J gene: TRBJ2-3; clone size: .; V gene: TRBV11-2; D gene: .; CDR3 DNA: TGTGCCAGCAGTCACAATTCCGGAGGGGTTGGGGTGGATACGCCGTATTTT; CDR3 protein: CASSHNSGGVGVDTPYF
J gene: TRBJ2-1; clone size: .; V gene: TRBV29-1; D gene: .; CDR3 DNA: TGCAGCGTTGAAGGGGTGGGAGTAAGGATCCTTGAGCAGTTCTTC; CDR3 protein: CSVEGVGVRILEQFF
J gene: TRBJ2-7; clone size: few; V gene: TRBV6-1; D gene: TRBD1; CDR3 DNA: TGTGCCAGCAGTGAAGCCGGGACAGGCTTTGGCGAGCAGTACTTC; CDR3 protein: CASSEAGTGFGEQYF
J gene: TRBJ2-3; clone size: few; V gene: TRBV4-1; D gene: TRBD2; CDR3 DNA: TGCGCCAGCAGGGGGACTAGCGGCACAGATACGCAGTATTTT; CDR3 protein: CASRGTSGTDTQYF
J gene: TRBJ1-2; clone size: .; V gene: TRBV11-3; D gene: .; CDR3 DNA: TGTGCCAGCAGCCCTGGGCACGGTGATAGCTACACCTTC; CDR3 protein: CASSPGHGDSYTF
J gene: TRBJ1-5; clone size: once; V gene: TRBV11-1; D gene: .; CDR3 DNA: TGTGCCAGCAGCGAAGGCGGAATTAACACAGATACGCAGCATTTT; CDR3 protein: CASSEGGINTDTQHF
J gene: TRBJ1-5; clone size: .; V gene: TRBV18; D gene: .; CDR3 DNA: TGTGCCAGCTCACCTGTGGATAGCAATCAGCCCCAGCATTTT; CDR3 protein: CASSPVDSNQPQHF
J gene: TRBJ1-1; clone size: many; V gene: TRBV11-2; D gene: .; CDR3 DNA: TGTGCCAGCAGCCCGGACCGGGACACTGAAGCTTTCTTT; CDR3 protein: CASSPDRDTEAFF
J gene: TRBJ2-7; clone size: many; V gene: TRBV11-3; D gene: .; CDR3 DNA: TGTGCCAGCAGCTCCAGGGATAGCCCCTCCTACGAGCAGTACTTC; CDR3 protein: CASSSRDSPSYEQYF
J gene: TRBJ2-5; clone size: many; V gene: TRBV6-2/TRBV6-3; D gene: .; CDR3 DNA: TGTGCCAGCAGTATACTAGCGGTCAGGGGGGCCCAGTACTTC; CDR3 protein: CASSILAVRGAQYF
J gene: TRBJ2-7; clone size: .; V gene: TRBV19; D gene: TRBD2; CDR3 DNA: TGTGCCAGTAGTAGTGGACTAGCGGGAGGGCCGGCCTACGAGCAGTACTTC; CDR3 protein: CASSSGLAGGPAYEQYF
J gene: TRBJ2-2; clone size: .; V gene: TRBV5-6; D gene: .; CDR3 DNA: TGTGCCAGCAGCCACAAGGGCTCCAAGACCGGGGAGCTGTTTTTT; CDR3 protein: CASSHKGSKTGELFF
J gene: TRBJ2-5; clone size: .; V gene: TRBV20-1; D gene: TRBD2; CDR3 DNA: TGCAGTGCTCCGCTTAGCGGGAGGCCCTCGACCCAGTACTTC; CDR3 protein: CSAPLSGRPSTQYF
J gene: TRBJ1-1; clone size: few; V gene: TRBV6-1; D gene: TRBD1; CDR3 DNA: TGTGCCAGCAGCCGGGACAGGGGACCCAAGAACACTGAAGCTTTCTTT; CDR3 protein: CASSRDRGPKNTEAFF
J gene: TRBJ2-7; clone size: few; V gene: TRBV6-5; D gene: TRBD1; CDR3 DNA: TGTGCCAGCAGCGGATCCGCGACAGGGGGATCCTACGAGCAGTACTTC; CDR3 protein: CASSGSATGGSYEQYF
J gene: TRBJ1-1; clone size: many; V gene: TRBV12-3/TRBV12-4; D gene: .; CDR3 DNA: TGTGCCAGCAGACCTTCTACCCGGACGTACACTGAAGCTTTCTTT; CDR3 protein: CASRPSTRTYTEAFF
J gene: TRBJ2-7; clone size: few; V gene: TRBV6-2/TRBV6-3; D gene: .; CDR3 DNA: TGTGCCAGCAGTTACGCGGGAATAGGAACCTACGAGCAGTACTTC; CDR3 protein: CASSYAGIGTYEQYF
J gene: TRBJ2-7; clone size: .; V gene: TRBV28; D gene: TRBD2; CDR3 DNA: TGTGCCAGTGGGCTAGCTAGGTCGGGGGGCGAGCAGTACTTC; CDR3 protein: CASGLARSGGEQYF
J gene: TRBJ1-1; clone size: many; V gene: TRBV29-1; D gene: .; CDR3 DNA: TGCAGCGTTGTCAGACAGTACCACACTGAAGCTTTCTTT; CDR3 protein: CSVVRQYHTEAFF
J gene: TRBJ1-3; clone size: few; V gene: TRBV6-1; D gene: .; CDR3 DNA: TGTGCCAGCAGTGATGGGACGGACGGAAACACCATATATTTT; CDR3 protein: CASSDGTDGNTIYF
J gene: TRBJ2-3; clone size: .; V gene: TRBV7-9; D gene: .; CDR3 DNA: TGTGCCAGCAGCCAAACGTGGGTGGTGCGGTCGTTCACAGATACGCAGTATTTT; CDR3 protein: CASSQTWVVRSFTDTQYF